The clone carrying this T cell receptor (beta chain) was observed at least ten times. Its specificity is unknown. This sample is drawn from a study of Graves' ophthalmopathy and Graves' hyperthyroidism. Findings of the study overall: The model's prediction of ophthalmopathy progression had 70.59% sensitivity and approximately 76% specificity.

Pregnant or lactating patients and those with other autoimmune diseases or uncontrolled infections were excluded. Amplified material comprised TCR beta CDR3 regions derived from RNA transcripts. The workflow started with a first-round RT-PCR run with HTBI primers and then moved on to a second-round multiplex PCR. TCRdb reprocessed the multiplex PCR reads with MiXCR, giving one entry per CDR3 protein. Of about 220,000 distinct CDR3 sequences in the sample, 20% to 25% were seen once. V lost 3 bases, J lost 10 bases, and 9 bases lay in between. The CDR3 loop spans 11 amino acids. The germline V gene has CDR1 SEHNR and CDR2 FQNEAQ (reference sequence).

Sequencing was carried out using peripheral blood. The J gene is TRBJ1-1, the V gene TRBV7-9; a possible D gene is TRBD1 (5 bases). This TCR was sampled from a woman aged 50 to 65 with Graves' ophthalmopathy. DNA for the CDR3: TGTGCCAGCAGCTTTGGGGACGGAGCTTTCTTT. This gives the protein CASSFGDGAFF.